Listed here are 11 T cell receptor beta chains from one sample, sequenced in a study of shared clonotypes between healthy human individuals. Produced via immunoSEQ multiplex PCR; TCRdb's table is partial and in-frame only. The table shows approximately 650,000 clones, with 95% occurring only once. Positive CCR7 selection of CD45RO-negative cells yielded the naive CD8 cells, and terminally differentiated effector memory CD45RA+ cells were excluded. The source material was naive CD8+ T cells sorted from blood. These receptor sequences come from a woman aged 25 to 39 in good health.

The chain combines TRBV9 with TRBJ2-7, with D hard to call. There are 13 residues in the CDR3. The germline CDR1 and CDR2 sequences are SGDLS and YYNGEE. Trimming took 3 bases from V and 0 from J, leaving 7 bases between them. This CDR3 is CASSARASYEQYF. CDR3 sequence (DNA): TGTGCCAGCAGCGCCCGGGCCTCCTACGAGCAGTACTTC.

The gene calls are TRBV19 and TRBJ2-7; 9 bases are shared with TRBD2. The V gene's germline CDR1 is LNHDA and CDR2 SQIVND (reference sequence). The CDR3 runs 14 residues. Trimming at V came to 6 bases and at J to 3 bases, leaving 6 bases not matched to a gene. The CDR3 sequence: CASSAVAGDYEQYF. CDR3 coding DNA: TGTGCCAGTAGCGCGGTAGCGGGGGACTACGAGCAGTACTTC.

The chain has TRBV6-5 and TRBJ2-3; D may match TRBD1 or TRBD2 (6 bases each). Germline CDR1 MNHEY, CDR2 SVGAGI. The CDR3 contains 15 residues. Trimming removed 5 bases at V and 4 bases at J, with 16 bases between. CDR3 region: CASSPLRGEADTQYF. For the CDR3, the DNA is TGTGCCAGCAGTCCCTTGAGGGGGGAGGCAGATACGCAGTATTTT.

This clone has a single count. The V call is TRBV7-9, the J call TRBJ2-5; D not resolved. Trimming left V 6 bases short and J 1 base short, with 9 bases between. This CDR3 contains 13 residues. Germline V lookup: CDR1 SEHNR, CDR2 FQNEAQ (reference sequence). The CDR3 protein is CASSPTIQETQYF. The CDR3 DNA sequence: TGTGCCAGCAGTCCCACTATCCAAGAGACCCAGTACTTC.

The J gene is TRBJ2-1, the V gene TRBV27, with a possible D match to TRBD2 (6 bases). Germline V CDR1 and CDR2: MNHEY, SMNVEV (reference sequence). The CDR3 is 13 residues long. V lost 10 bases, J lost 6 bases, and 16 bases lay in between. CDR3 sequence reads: CAIWDFDRNEQFF. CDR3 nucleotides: TGTGCCATCTGGGACTTCGACCGCAATGAGCAGTTCTTC.

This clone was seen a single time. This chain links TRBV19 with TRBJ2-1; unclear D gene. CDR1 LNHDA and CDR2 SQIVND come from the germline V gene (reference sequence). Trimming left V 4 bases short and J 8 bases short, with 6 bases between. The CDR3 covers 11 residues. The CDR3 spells CASSTVYEQFF. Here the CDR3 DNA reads TGTGCCAGTAGTACCGTATATGAGCAGTTCTTC.

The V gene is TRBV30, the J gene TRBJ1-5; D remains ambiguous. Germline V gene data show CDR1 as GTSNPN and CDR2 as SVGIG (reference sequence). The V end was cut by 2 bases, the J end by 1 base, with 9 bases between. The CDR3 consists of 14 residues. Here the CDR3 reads CAWSPDASNQPQHF. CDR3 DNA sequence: TGTGCCTGGAGTCCAGACGCCAGCAATCAGCCCCAGCATTTT.

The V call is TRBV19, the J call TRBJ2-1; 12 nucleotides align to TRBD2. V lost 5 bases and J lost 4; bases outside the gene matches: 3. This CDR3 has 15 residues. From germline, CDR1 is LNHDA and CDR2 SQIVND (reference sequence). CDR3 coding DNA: TGTGCCAGTAGTCTAGCGGGAGGGGAGTACAATGAGCAGTTCTTC. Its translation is CASSLAGGEYNEQFF.

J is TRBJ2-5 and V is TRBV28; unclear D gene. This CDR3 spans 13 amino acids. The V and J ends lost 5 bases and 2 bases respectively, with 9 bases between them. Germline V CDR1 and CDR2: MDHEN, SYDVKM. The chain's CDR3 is CASSRTGQETQYF. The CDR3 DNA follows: TGTGCCAGCAGTAGGACGGGTCAAGAGACCCAGTACTTC.

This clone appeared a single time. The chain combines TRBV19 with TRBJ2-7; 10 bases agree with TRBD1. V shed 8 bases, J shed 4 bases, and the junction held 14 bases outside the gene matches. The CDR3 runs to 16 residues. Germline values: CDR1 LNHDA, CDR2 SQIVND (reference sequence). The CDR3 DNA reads TGTGCCAGTGCGGACAGGGGGGATATGTACGGGTACGAGCAGTACTTC. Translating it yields CASADRGDMYGYEQYF.

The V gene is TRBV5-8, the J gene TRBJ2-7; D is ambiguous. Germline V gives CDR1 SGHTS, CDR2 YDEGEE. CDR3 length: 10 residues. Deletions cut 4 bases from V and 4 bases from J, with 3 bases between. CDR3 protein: CASSGYEQYF. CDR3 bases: TGTGCCAGCAGCGGATACGAGCAGTACTTC.